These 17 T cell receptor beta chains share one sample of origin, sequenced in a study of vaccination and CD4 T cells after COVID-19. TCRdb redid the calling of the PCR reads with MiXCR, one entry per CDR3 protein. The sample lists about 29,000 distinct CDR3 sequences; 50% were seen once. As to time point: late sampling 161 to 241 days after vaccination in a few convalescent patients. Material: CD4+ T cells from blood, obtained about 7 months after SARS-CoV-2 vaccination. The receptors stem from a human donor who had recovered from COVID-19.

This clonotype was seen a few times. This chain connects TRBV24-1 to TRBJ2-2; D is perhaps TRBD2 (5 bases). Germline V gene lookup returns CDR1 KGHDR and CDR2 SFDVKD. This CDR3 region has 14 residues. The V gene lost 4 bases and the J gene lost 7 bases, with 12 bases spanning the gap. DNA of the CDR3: TGTGCCACCAGTGAAGCCCGGGGTAGCGGGGAGCTGTTTTTT. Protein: CATSEARGSGELFF.

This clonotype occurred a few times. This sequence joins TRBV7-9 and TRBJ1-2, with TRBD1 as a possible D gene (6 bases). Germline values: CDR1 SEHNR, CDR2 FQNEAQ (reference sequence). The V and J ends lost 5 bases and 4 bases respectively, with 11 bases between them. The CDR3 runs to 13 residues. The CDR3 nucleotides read TGTGCCAGCAGCCACAGGGAGTCCTATGGCTACACCTTC. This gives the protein CASSHRESYGYTF. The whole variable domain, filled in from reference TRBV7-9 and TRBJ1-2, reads DTGVSQNPRHKITKRGQNVTFRCDPISEHNRLYWYRQTLGQGPEFLTYFQNEAQLEKSRLLSDRFSAERPKGSFSTLEIQRTEQGDSAMYLCASSHRESYGYTFGSGTRLTVV.

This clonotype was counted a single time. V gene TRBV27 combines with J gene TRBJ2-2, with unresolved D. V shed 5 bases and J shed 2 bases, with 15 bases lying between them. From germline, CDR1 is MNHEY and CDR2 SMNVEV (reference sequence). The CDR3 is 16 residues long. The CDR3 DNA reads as TGTGCCAGCAGTCTAAGCCAGAATCTTAACACCGGGGAGCTGTTTTTT. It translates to CASSLSQNLNTGELFF.

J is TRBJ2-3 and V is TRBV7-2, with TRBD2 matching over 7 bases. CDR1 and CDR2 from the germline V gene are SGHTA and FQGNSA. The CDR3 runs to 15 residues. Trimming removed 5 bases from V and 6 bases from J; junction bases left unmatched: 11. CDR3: CASSPRTGTTDTQYF. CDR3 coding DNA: TGTGCCAGCAGCCCCAGAACCGGGACTACGGATACGCAGTATTTT.

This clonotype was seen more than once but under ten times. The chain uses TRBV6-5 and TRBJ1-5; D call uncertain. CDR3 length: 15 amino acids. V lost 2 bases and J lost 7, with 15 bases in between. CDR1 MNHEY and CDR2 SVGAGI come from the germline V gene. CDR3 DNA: TGTGCCAGCAGTTACCGTGTGGAGGCCGGGCAGCCCCAGCATTTT. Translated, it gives CASSYRVEAGQPQHF.

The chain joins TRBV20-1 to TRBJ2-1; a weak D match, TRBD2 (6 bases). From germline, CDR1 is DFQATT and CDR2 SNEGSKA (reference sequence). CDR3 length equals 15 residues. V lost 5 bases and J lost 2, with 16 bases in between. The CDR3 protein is CSARLGGGTYNEQFF. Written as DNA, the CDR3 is TGCAGTGCTCGGTTGGGGGGAGGCACCTACAATGAGCAGTTCTTC.

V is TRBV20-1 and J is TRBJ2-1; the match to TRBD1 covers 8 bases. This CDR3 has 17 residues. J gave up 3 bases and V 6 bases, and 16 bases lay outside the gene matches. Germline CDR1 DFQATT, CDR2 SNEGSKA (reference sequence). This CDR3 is CSAPETGATRNYNEQFF. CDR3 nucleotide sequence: TGCAGTGCCCCGGAGACAGGGGCGACGCGGAACTACAATGAGCAGTTCTTC.

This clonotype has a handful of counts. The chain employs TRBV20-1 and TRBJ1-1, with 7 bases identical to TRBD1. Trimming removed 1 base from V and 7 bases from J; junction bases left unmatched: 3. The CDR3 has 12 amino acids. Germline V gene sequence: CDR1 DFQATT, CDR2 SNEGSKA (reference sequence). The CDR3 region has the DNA TGCAGTGCTAGAGTAAGGGGGCTTGAAGCTTTCTTT. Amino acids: CSARVRGLEAFF.

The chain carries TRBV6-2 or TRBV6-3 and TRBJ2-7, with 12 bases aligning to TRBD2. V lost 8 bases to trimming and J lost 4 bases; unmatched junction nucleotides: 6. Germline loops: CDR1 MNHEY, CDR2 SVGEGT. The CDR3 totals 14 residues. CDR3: CASWRTSGAYEQYF. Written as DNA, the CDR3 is TGTGCCAGCTGGAGGACTAGCGGGGCTTACGAGCAGTACTTC.

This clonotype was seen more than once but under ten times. The CDR3 nucleotides are TGCAGTGCCCCAGCGGCGGGTACGCAGTATTTT. Its protein product is CSAPAAGTQYF. V gene TRBV20-1 combines with J gene TRBJ2-3, with a weak D call TRBD2 (5 bases). The germline gives CDR1 DFQATT, CDR2 SNEGSKA (reference sequence). The V gene lost 6 bases and the J gene lost 8 bases, with 12 bases spanning the gap. The CDR3 is 11 amino acids.

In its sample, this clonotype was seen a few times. CDR3 region: CATKGSGDYNEQFF. The CDR3 DNA is TGTGCCACCAAGGGAAGCGGGGATTACAATGAGCAGTTCTTC. The rearrangement uses TRBV10-3 and TRBJ2-1; 7 positions match TRBD2. J gave up 4 bases and V 10 bases, and 10 bases lay outside the gene matches. The CDR3 consists of 14 residues. Germline CDR1 and CDR2: ENHRY and SYGVKD.

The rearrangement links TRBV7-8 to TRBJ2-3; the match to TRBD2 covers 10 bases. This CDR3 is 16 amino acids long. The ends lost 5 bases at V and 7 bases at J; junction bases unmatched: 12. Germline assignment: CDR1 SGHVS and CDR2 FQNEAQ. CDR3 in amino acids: CASSAYLAGAENTQYF. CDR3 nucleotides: TGTGCCAGCAGCGCCTACCTAGCGGGAGCGGAGAATACGCAGTATTTT.

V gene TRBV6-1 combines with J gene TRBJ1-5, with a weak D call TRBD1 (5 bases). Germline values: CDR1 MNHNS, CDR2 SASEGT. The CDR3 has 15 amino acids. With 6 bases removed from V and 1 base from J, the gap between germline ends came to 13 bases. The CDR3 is CASRGYKGSNQPQHF. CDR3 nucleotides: TGTGCCAGCAGAGGGTATAAGGGGAGCAATCAGCCCCAGCATTTT.

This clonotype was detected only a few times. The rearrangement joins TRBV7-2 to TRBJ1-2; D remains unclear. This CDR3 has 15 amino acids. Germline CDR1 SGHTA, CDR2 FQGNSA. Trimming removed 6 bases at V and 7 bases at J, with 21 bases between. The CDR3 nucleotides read TGTGCCAGCAGTCCAACCGGAACCGTTTGGCTTGGCTACACCTTC. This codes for CASSPTGTVWLGYTF.

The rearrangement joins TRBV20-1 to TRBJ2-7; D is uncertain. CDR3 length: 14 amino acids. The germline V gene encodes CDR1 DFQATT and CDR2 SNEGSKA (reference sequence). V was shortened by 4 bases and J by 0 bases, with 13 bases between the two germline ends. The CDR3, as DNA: TGCAGTGCTACCACCTTGGGTAGCTCCTACGAGCAGTACTTC. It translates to CSATTLGSSYEQYF.

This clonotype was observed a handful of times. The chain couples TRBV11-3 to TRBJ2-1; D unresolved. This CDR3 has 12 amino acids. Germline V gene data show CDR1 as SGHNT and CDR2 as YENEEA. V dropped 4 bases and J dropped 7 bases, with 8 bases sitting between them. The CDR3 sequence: CASSSVGNEQFF. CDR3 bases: TGTGCCAGCAGCTCGGTTGGGAATGAGCAGTTCTTC. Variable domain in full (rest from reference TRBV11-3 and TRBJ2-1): EAGVVQSPRYKIIEKKQPVAFWCNPISGHNTLYWYLQNLGQGPELLIRYENEEAVDDSQLPKDRFSAERLKGVDSTLKIQPAELGDSAVYLCASSSVGNEQFFGPGTRLTVL.

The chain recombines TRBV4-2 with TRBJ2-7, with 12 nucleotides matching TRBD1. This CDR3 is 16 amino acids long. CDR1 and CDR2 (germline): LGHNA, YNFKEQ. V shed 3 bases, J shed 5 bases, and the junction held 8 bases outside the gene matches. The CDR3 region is CASSQPGQGARHEQYF. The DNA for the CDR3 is TGTGCCAGCAGCCAGCCGGGACAGGGGGCGCGGCACGAGCAGTACTTC.